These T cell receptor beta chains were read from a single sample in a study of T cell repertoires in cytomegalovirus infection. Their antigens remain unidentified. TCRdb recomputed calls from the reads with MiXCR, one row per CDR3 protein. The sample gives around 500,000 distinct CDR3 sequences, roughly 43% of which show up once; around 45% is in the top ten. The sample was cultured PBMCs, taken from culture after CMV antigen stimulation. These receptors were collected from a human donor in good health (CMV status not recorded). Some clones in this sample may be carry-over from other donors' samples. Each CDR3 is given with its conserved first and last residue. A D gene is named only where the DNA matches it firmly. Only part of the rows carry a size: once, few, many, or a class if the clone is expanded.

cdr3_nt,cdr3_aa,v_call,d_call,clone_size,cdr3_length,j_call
TGTGCCAGCAGCCCGGGCCGGGACGGTATATCGGGAGCTTTCTTT,CASSPGRDGISGAFF,TRBV7-8,.,.,15,TRBJ1-1
TGTGCCATCCATGATCAGGGATATGGCTACACCTTC,CAIHDQGYGYTF,TRBV9,.,.,12,TRBJ1-2
TGTGCCAGCAGCTCGGGTTTGGCGCAGAGAGATTTTCAGTACTTC,CASSSGLAQRDFQYF,TRBV7-2,.,many,15,TRBJ2-4
TGTGCCAGCAGTGAAGCAAAACTAGCGGGGGACAGAGATACGCAGTATTTT,CASSEAKLAGDRDTQYF,TRBV6-1,TRBD2,once,17,TRBJ2-3
TGTGCCAGCAGTTTATCCGGGACAGAAATCGCAACTAATGAAAAACTGTTTTTT,CASSLSGTEIATNEKLFF,TRBV28,TRBD1,.,18,TRBJ1-4
TGTGCCAGCAGCCCCCCGGGGAGCGTGGAGACCCAGTACTTC,CASSPPGSVETQYF,TRBV7-9,.,many,14,TRBJ2-5
TGTGCCAGCAGTCTCCCGGGACACAGCACCGGGGAGCTGTTTTTT,CASSLPGHSTGELFF,TRBV2,.,.,15,TRBJ2-2
TGTGCCAGCAGCTCTCCACAGATCAAAGAGACCCAGTACTTC,CASSSPQIKETQYF,TRBV7-6,.,.,14,TRBJ2-5
TGTGCCACCCGACCCCAGGGAGGGGCCTCTGGAAACACCATATATTTT,CATRPQGGASGNTIYF,TRBV12-3/TRBV12-4,.,.,16,TRBJ1-3
TGTGCCAGCACCACTCGGGGGAACCGAGCTAACTATGGCTACACCTTC,CASTTRGNRANYGYTF,TRBV6-2/TRBV6-3,.,few,16,TRBJ1-2
TGCAGTGCTTTCGACGGACTAGCGGGGAGCTACGAGCAGTACTTC,CSAFDGLAGSYEQYF,TRBV20-1,TRBD2,.,15,TRBJ2-7
TGTGCCAGCAGCTTAGAGGGACAGCACTACGAGCAGTACTTC,CASSLEGQHYEQYF,TRBV7-2,TRBD1,.,14,TRBJ2-7
TGCGCCAGCAGCCAAGATCTTGGTCCGGGAGGGAACAATGAGCAGTTCTTC,CASSQDLGPGGNNEQFF,TRBV4-3,TRBD2,.,17,TRBJ2-1
TGCAGTGCTTACACCGGGACTAGGGGAAATGAGCAGTTCTTC,CSAYTGTRGNEQFF,TRBV20-1,TRBD2,.,14,TRBJ2-1
TGTGCCAGCAGCCTACCGGACGGGGAAAAACTGTTTTTT,CASSLPDGEKLFF,TRBV3-1,.,.,13,TRBJ1-4
TGTGCCAGCAGCTTAGATCCCAGGGGGCGCTTCACAGATACGCAGTATTTT,CASSLDPRGRFTDTQYF,TRBV11-2,TRBD1,few,17,TRBJ2-3
TGTGCCAGCAGTTCCGGGGGGCTCGAGCAGTACTTC,CASSSGGLEQYF,TRBV7-2,.,.,12,TRBJ2-7
TGTGCCAGCAGCTTAGCTATGGGTCCACCAGGGGAGACCCAGTACTTC,CASSLAMGPPGETQYF,TRBV7-6,.,.,16,TRBJ2-5
TGTGCCAGCAGCTCCTCGACAGGGGAAAAGGATGAGCAGTTCTTC,CASSSSTGEKDEQFF,TRBV7-6,TRBD1,few,15,TRBJ2-1
TGCAGTGCTTACCCCAGGGTGTCGCAGTATTTT,CSAYPRVSQYF,TRBV20-1,.,.,11,TRBJ2-3
TGTGCCAGCACCCCGAGGCGGGGGGGACTAGCGGGAGGCTCAGGGGAGCTGTTTTTT,CASTPRRGGLAGGSGELFF,TRBV7-2,TRBD2,.,19,TRBJ2-2
TGTGCCAGCAGCTTCAAGGGAGATTCACCCCTCCACTTT,CASSFKGDSPLHF,TRBV7-2,.,few,13,TRBJ1-6
TGTGCCACCAGTGACACATCCGGGACTAGCGGCAATGAGCAGTTCTTC,CATSDTSGTSGNEQFF,TRBV24-1,TRBD2,.,16,TRBJ2-1
TGTGCCAGCAGCCAGCTGGCGGCCAATCAGCCCCAGCATTTT,CASSQLAANQPQHF,TRBV12-3/TRBV12-4,.,.,14,TRBJ1-5
TGTGCCAGCAGTTTAATGGGAGGGAATTCACCCCTCCACTTT,CASSLMGGNSPLHF,TRBV12-3/TRBV12-4,.,.,14,TRBJ1-6
TGTGCCAGCAGTTTAGTAGGGAGTCTAGAATCCTACGAGCAGTACTTC,CASSLVGSLESYEQYF,TRBV27,.,.,16,TRBJ2-7
TGCGCCAGCAGCCAAGCGAAAGGAGGCTACACCTTC,CASSQAKGGYTF,TRBV4-1,.,few,12,TRBJ1-2
TGCAGTGCGTATCCGGGGGGTTACGAGCAGTACTTC,CSAYPGGYEQYF,TRBV20-1,TRBD2,.,12,TRBJ2-7
TGTGCCAGCAGAGAACGGATGAACACTGAAGCTTTCTTT,CASRERMNTEAFF,TRBV6-6,.,.,13,TRBJ1-1
TGTGCCAGCAGCTTACCTACGGGGGTGAACACCGGGGAGCTGTTTTTT,CASSLPTGVNTGELFF,TRBV7-6,.,once,16,TRBJ2-2
TGTGCCAGCAGCTTGGAGCCAATGGGGTACGAGCAGTACTTC,CASSLEPMGYEQYF,TRBV7-2,.,.,14,TRBJ2-7
TGTGCCAGCAGCTTAGAGAACAGCGGGGGCCCAAATAAAGAGACCCAGTACTTC,CASSLENSGGPNKETQYF,TRBV11-1,TRBD2,.,18,TRBJ2-5
TGTGCCAGCAGCCCCTCAGGGGTAGCGGGATGGGGGCAGTTCTTC,CASSPSGVAGWGQFF,TRBV4-2,TRBD2,.,15,TRBJ2-1
TGCGCCAGCAGCTTCGGGACAGGGGGAACTGAAGCTTTCTTT,CASSFGTGGTEAFF,TRBV4-3,TRBD1,.,14,TRBJ1-1
TGTGCCAGCAGCTCCTCCGCCTTGGAGCAGTACTTC,CASSSSALEQYF,TRBV7-2,.,.,12,TRBJ2-7
TGTGCCAGCTCACTCTCCGATAATTCACCCCTCCACTTT,CASSLSDNSPLHF,TRBV18,.,few,13,TRBJ1-6
TGTGCCAGCAGTTTACTATCAGGGAGGTGGTCTGGGAATTCACCCCTCCACTTT,CASSLLSGRWSGNSPLHF,TRBV12-3/TRBV12-4,.,.,18,TRBJ1-6
TGTGCCAGCAGGAGAGGGGATTTCGCAGATACGCAGTATTTT,CASRRGDFADTQYF,TRBV11-2,.,.,14,TRBJ2-3
TGTGCCAGCAGCTTATATAGAAATCAGCCCCAGCATTTT,CASSLYRNQPQHF,TRBV7-2,.,.,13,TRBJ1-5
TGTGCCAGCAGCTGGGGGGCCACACCTTTGGGCTACACCTTC,CASSWGATPLGYTF,TRBV5-4,.,.,14,TRBJ1-2
TGCGCCAGCAGCCAAGGGAAGAGGGGGCTAAGCACAGATACGCAGTATTTT,CASSQGKRGLSTDTQYF,TRBV4-1,TRBD1,few,17,TRBJ2-3
TGTGCCAGCAGTTACCCCGAGGATGAGCAGCTCTTC,CASSYPEDEQLF,TRBV6-2/TRBV6-3,.,once,12,TRBJ2-1
TGTGCCAGCAGGAAATACCTAGCGATGGAGTACGAGCAGTACTTC,CASRKYLAMEYEQYF,TRBV7-2,.,once,15,TRBJ2-7
TGTGCCAGCAGCCCCGGGGGGGCCCACAATGAGCAGTTCTTC,CASSPGGAHNEQFF,TRBV9,TRBD2,few,14,TRBJ2-1
TGTGCCAGCAGCTGGGGCCAGAACACCGGGGAGCTGTTTTTT,CASSWGQNTGELFF,TRBV7-9,.,once,14,TRBJ2-2
TGCAGCGTTGGACAGGGGAACACTGAAGCTTTCTTT,CSVGQGNTEAFF,TRBV29-1,TRBD1,few,12,TRBJ1-1
TGTGCCAGCAGCTTAATGACAGGGGGTGGAAACACCATATATTTT,CASSLMTGGGNTIYF,TRBV7-2,TRBD1,.,15,TRBJ1-3
TGTGCCAGCAGCCCTACGACCGACAGGGTATCCTACAATGAGCAGTTCTTC,CASSPTTDRVSYNEQFF,TRBV7-6,TRBD1,once,17,TRBJ2-1